This entry lists 31 T cell receptor beta chains sequenced from one sample in a study of cytomegalovirus exposure and HLA in healthy donors (dated by TCRdb to about 2017). Libraries were prepared through the immunoSEQ multiplex PCR assay. A mixture of 60 forward primers for TCR Vbeta segments and 13 reverse primers for TCR Jbeta segments was used in the multiplex PCR. Imported from immuneACCESS, the table was reduced by TCRdb to in-frame sequences with V and J called. These copies leave out some clones; in studies compared against another copy, an unresolved V gene accounts for under half, and the cause of the remainder is not known. In all, the sample holds about 130,000 clones, and around 70% of those were seen once. The top ten clonotypes cover approximately 2.1% of the sample. The sequenced sample consisted of PBMCs. The receptors stem from a woman in her forties in good health and CMV-seropositive.

The rearrangement links TRBV13 to TRBJ2-1; 8 positions agree with TRBD2. The CDR3 has 15 amino acids. Germline CDR1 reads PRHDT; CDR2 reads FYEKMQ (reference sequence). The ends lost 7 bases at V and 1 base at J; junction bases unmatched: 6. This chain's CDR3 is CASTISGSSYNEQFF. Written as DNA, the CDR3 is TGTGCCAGCACAATAAGCGGGAGTTCCTACAATGAGCAGTTCTTC.

The chain carries TRBV6-5 and TRBJ2-5; TRBD2 agrees at 10 bases. The V segment lost 0 bases and the J segment 3 bases; nucleotides outside the gene matches: 1. In germline, CDR1 is MNHEY, CDR2 SVGAGI. The CDR3 totals 15 residues. The CDR3 region is CASSYSAGGKETQYF. CDR3 DNA: TGTGCCAGCAGTTACTCAGCGGGAGGGAAAGAGACCCAGTACTTC.

V is TRBV2 and J is TRBJ2-5, with D tentatively TRBD1 (7 bases). This CDR3 comprises 14 residues. V lost 6 bases and J 4 bases, leaving 15 bases between the germline ends. CDR1 is SNHLY and CDR2 is FYNNEI in the germline V gene. CDR3 residues: CASRRQGGGETQYF. CDR3 nucleotides: TGTGCCAGCAGGCGACAGGGAGGTGGAGAGACCCAGTACTTC.

The chain joins TRBV5-1 to TRBJ1-1; D ambiguous. The CDR3 is 14 residues long. V gave up 0 bases and J gave up 7 bases, with 13 bases separating them. CDR1 and CDR2 from the germline V gene are SGHRS and YFSETQ. The CDR3 nucleotides read TGCGCCAGCAGCTTGGAAAGTGTCACAGTTGAAGCTTTCTTT. This gives the protein CASSLESVTVEAFF.

V gene TRBV2 combines with J gene TRBJ2-3, with 7 bases aligning to TRBD2. V gave up 11 bases and J gave up 6 bases; unmatched junction bases: 11. Germline CDR1 and CDR2: SNHLY and FYNNEI. The CDR3 contains 13 residues. The CDR3 DNA reads TGTGCCCGAGAACGACGGGAGGCGGATACGCAGTATTTT. This gives the protein CARERREADTQYF.

The chain is built from TRBV6-1 and TRBJ1-6; D is possibly TRBD1 (5 bases). The CDR3 contains 15 residues. Germline V gene lookup returns CDR1 MNHNS and CDR2 SASEGT. Trimming cost V 10 bases and J 10 bases, with 23 bases left between them. CDR3 coding DNA: TGTGCCACGGAGCGGGGGGTCGCGGGCGGGTCACCCCTCCACTTT. This codes for CATERGVAGGSPLHF.

The CDR3 sequence: CASSKGASYEQYF. The CDR3 nucleotides are TGTGCCAGCAGCAAGGGGGCGTCCTACGAGCAGTACTTC. This chain connects TRBV28 to TRBJ2-7; 7 bases match TRBD1. CDR1 MDHEN and CDR2 SYDVKM come from the germline V gene. The ends lost 6 bases at V and 1 base at J; junction bases unmatched: 3. The CDR3 consists of 13 residues.

This clone was counted once. This sequence joins TRBV25-1 and TRBJ2-3, with a possible D match to TRBD1 (6 bases). Between the trimmed V and J ends, which lost 5 bases and 2 bases, there was a span of 23 bases. This CDR3 comprises 18 residues. Germline lookup yields CDR1 MGHDK and CDR2 SYGVNS. The CDR3: CASSTAYRDLGLTDTQYF. The CDR3 DNA sequence: TGTGCCAGCAGTACCGCCTACAGGGATTTGGGTCTCACAGATACGCAGTATTTT.

Of note for this clone: Other DNA sequences from this sample encode an identical CDR3 as well. V usage is TRBV4-1 and J usage is TRBJ2-5; D perhaps matches TRBD2 (6 bases). CDR3 length: 18 residues. With 0 bases removed from V and 3 bases from J, the gap between germline ends came to 20 bases. The germline CDR1 and CDR2 sequences are MGHRA and YSYEKL. The CDR3 protein is CASSQDEEGGGMKETQYF. CDR3 DNA sequence: TGCGCCAGCAGCCAAGATGAGGAGGGTGGGGGAATGAAAGAGACCCAGTACTTC.

The chain joins TRBV15 to TRBJ2-7, with TRBD2 matching 9 bases. Trimming cost V 0 bases and J 2 bases; bases outside gene matches: 5. The CDR3 consists of 16 residues. Looked up from germline, CDR1 is LNHNV and CDR2 is YYDKDF (reference sequence). In DNA, the CDR3 is TGTGCCACCAGCAGAGATTCCCAGCGGGGGGCCTACGAGCAGTACTTC. The encoded protein is CATSRDSQRGAYEQYF. The whole variable domain, filled in from reference TRBV15 and TRBJ2-7, reads DAMVIQNPRYQVTQFGKPVTLSCSQTLNHNVMYWYQQKSSQAPKLLFHYYDKDFNNEADTPDNFQSRRPNTSFCFLDIRSPGLGDTAMYLCATSRDSQRGAYEQYFGPGTRLTVT.

The genes are TRBV29-1 and TRBJ1-2, with TRBD1 matching 8 bases. The CDR3 loop spans 14 amino acids. Trimming removed 3 bases from V and 4 bases from J; junction bases left unmatched: 7. From germline, CDR1 is SQVTM and CDR2 ANQGSEA. In DNA form, the CDR3 reads TGCAGCGTTGATACCTCAGGGGGCTCCTATGGCTACACCTTC. This codes for CSVDTSGGSYGYTF. The complete variable domain, with remaining parts taken from reference TRBV29-1 and TRBJ1-2, reads SAVISQKPSRDICQRGTSLTIQCQVDSQVTMMFWYRQQPGQSLTLIATANQGSEATYESGFVIDKFPISRPNLTFSTLTVSNMSPEDSSIYLCSVDTSGGSYGYTFGSGTRLTVV.

This clone was observed a handful of times. The chain recombines TRBV9 with TRBJ2-2, with D possibly TRBD1 on 7 matching bases. The germline gives CDR1 SGDLS, CDR2 YYNGEE. V was trimmed by 0 bases and J by 9 bases, leaving 15 bases between them. This CDR3 is built from 15 residues. The DNA of the CDR3 is TGTGCCAGCAGCGTAGCGACAGGGACTGGGAGGGAGCTGTTTTTT. Its translation: CASSVATGTGRELFF.

This clone was observed a few times. V is TRBV19 and J is TRBJ2-1, with TRBD2 identical over 7 bases. V was clipped by 2 bases and J by 0 bases; unmatched bases: 7. The CDR3 contains 17 residues. CDR1 LNHDA and CDR2 SQIVND come from the germline V gene (reference sequence). CDR3 in DNA: TGTGCCAGTAGTATATCGCCTCCTAGCGGCTCCTACAATGAGCAGTTCTTC. It encodes CASSISPPSGSYNEQFF.

The chain combines TRBV28 with TRBJ1-2; possible D gene TRBD1, 5 bases. CDR1 MDHEN and CDR2 SYDVKM come from the germline V gene. Trimming took 9 bases from V and 1 from J, leaving 12 bases between them. This CDR3 has 13 residues. The CDR3 sequence is CASRQPGNYGYTF. The CDR3 DNA reads TGTGCCAGTAGACAGCCCGGTAACTATGGCTACACCTTC.

The chain recombines TRBV7-9 with TRBJ2-3; maybe TRBD1 (7 bases). This CDR3 is built from 16 residues. With 5 bases removed from V and 5 bases from J, the gap between germline ends came to 20 bases. Germline lookup yields CDR1 SEHNR and CDR2 FQNEAQ (reference sequence). CDR3 coding DNA: TGTGCCAGCAGCCTAGGGGTGGAGGGGGCCAGAGATACGCAGTATTTT. It codes for CASSLGVEGARDTQYF.

The gene calls are TRBV20-1 and TRBJ2-5; no firm D call. The J call is doubtful: the DNA matches TRBJ2-7 better. Germline-derived CDR1 and CDR2 are DFQATT and SNEGSKA (reference sequence). The CDR3 length is 11 residues. CDR3 sequence: CSARVGYEQYF. The CDR3 bases are TGCAGTGCTAGGGTGGGCTACGAGCAGTACTTC.

This clone was seen a few times. This chain joins TRBV2 and TRBJ1-5; TRBD1 matches at 8 bases. The CDR3 runs to 15 residues. In germline, CDR1 is SNHLY, CDR2 FYNNEI. Trimming cost V 3 bases and J 4 bases; bases outside gene matches: 5. In nucleotides, the CDR3 is TGTGCCAGCAGTGACAGGGGGCCAGGGAATCAGCCCCAGCATTTT. This codes for CASSDRGPGNQPQHF. Drawing the rest from reference TRBV2 and TRBJ1-5, the complete variable domain is EPEVTQTPSHQVTQMGQEVILRCVPISNHLYFYWYRQILGQKVEFLVSFYNNEISEKSEIFDDQFSVERPDGSNFTLKIRSTKLEDSAMYFCASSDRGPGNQPQHFGDGTRLSIL.

The chain carries TRBV13 and TRBJ2-1; 7 positions match TRBD2. The junction had 7 bases not matched to a gene; V was cut back by 2 bases and J by 0 bases. The germline V gene encodes CDR1 PRHDT and CDR2 FYEKMQ (reference sequence). This CDR3 comprises 17 residues. CDR3 DNA sequence: TGTGCCAGCAGCTTACATACCCTAGCGGACTCCTACAATGAGCAGTTCTTC. Translating gives CASSLHTLADSYNEQFF.

This rearrangement joins TRBV28 to TRBJ2-3; 12 bases fit TRBD2. The germline gives CDR1 MDHEN, CDR2 SYDVKM. The CDR3 extends over 17 amino acids. V was pared by 5 bases and J by 0 bases, with 6 bases of the junction left unmatched. CDR3 in DNA: TGTGCCAGCAGTCAACCGGGACTAGCGGGTAGCACAGATACGCAGTATTTT. Residues: CASSQPGLAGSTDTQYF. The full variable domain, with the rest looked up from reference TRBV28 and TRBJ2-3, is DVKVTQSSRYLVKRTGEKVFLECVQDMDHENMFWYRQDPGLGLRLIYFSYDVKMKEKGDIPEGYSVSREKKERFSLILESASTNQTSMYLCASSQPGLAGSTDTQYFGPGTRLTVL.

This sequence joins TRBV19 and TRBJ2-3, with D perhaps matching TRBD2 (5 bases). Germline V gene sequence: CDR1 LNHDA, CDR2 SQIVND (reference sequence). The CDR3 has 14 residues. Trimming took 5 bases from V and 3 from J, leaving 12 bases between them. CDR3 amino acids: CASSPRTGTDTQYF. DNA of the CDR3: TGTGCCAGTAGTCCCAGGACGGGGACAGATACGCAGTATTTT.

This clone was picked up a small number of times. The rearrangement uses TRBV18 and TRBJ1-3; D not certain. Between the trimmed V and J ends, which lost 1 base and 2 bases, there was a span of 12 bases. Looked up from germline, CDR1 is KGHSH and CDR2 is LQKENI. The CDR3 loop spans 16 amino acids. The CDR3 protein is CASSPLESGTGNTIYF. For the CDR3, the DNA is TGTGCCAGCTCACCACTCGAGTCCGGGACTGGAAACACCATATATTTT.

This rearrangement joins TRBV29-1 to TRBJ1-4; TRBD1 is a possible D gene (6 bases). The V and J ends lost 7 bases and 0 bases respectively, with 15 bases between them. Germline CDR1 is SQVTM and CDR2 is ANQGSEA. This CDR3 is built from 15 residues. In DNA form, the CDR3 reads TGCAGCGCTAGAAATGAGGGGGCAACTAATGAAAAACTGTTTTTT. It is translated as CSARNEGATNEKLFF.

The V gene is TRBV7-2, the J gene TRBJ2-1; D remains unclear. This CDR3 has 16 amino acids. Germline CDR1 is SGHTA and CDR2 is FQGNSA. With 4 bases removed from V and 5 bases from J, the gap between germline ends came to 18 bases. The CDR3 nucleotides are TGTGCCAGCAGCTCGCTAGGTCCCGACCCTAACAATGAGCAGTTCTTC. Amino acid sequence: CASSSLGPDPNNEQFF.

CDR3 protein: CAIMRGLDQPQHF. CDR3 bases: TGTGCCATCATGCGGGGCCTGGATCAGCCCCAGCATTTT. The chain carries TRBV10-3 and TRBJ1-5; the D gene is possibly TRBD1 (5 bases). V dropped 7 bases and J dropped 5 bases, with 12 bases sitting between them. Germline CDR1 reads ENHRY; CDR2 reads SYGVKD. The CDR3 is 13 residues long.

CDR3 DNA sequence: TGCGCCAGCAGCATGCGAAATCAGGGATTTGGGAACACCGGGGAGCTGTTTTTT. Translated: CASSMRNQGFGNTGELFF. This rearrangement joins TRBV5-1 to TRBJ2-2; a possible D gene is TRBD1 (5 bases). The CDR3 covers 18 residues. Germline V lookup: CDR1 SGHRS, CDR2 YFSETQ. Trimming removed 4 bases at V and 1 base at J, with 20 bases between. Combining the CDR3 with reference TRBV5-1 and TRBJ2-2 gives the whole variable domain KAGVTQTPRYLIKTRGQQVTLSCSPISGHRSVSWYQQTPGQGLQFLFEYFSETQRNKGNFPGRFSGRQFSNSRSEMNVSTLELGDSALYLCASSMRNQGFGNTGELFFGEGSRLTVL.

This chain connects TRBV28 to TRBJ1-1; D is ambiguous. The germline CDR1 and CDR2 sequences are MDHEN and SYDVKM. CDR3 length: 13 residues. Trimming removed 3 bases at V and 8 bases at J, with 13 bases between. CDR3 sequence: CASSFRSWSEAFF. CDR3 coding DNA: TGTGCCAGCAGTTTTCGGAGCTGGAGCGAAGCTTTCTTT.

This clone was found once. The V call is TRBV29-1, the J call TRBJ1-1, with 7 bases identical to TRBD1. The CDR3 length is 14 residues. The trim removed 6 bases at V and 5 bases at J, leaving 12 bases unmatched. Germline CDR1 is SQVTM and CDR2 is ANQGSEA. CDR3 nucleotide sequence: TGCAGCGTGGCAATACGACAGGGTTCAACTGAAGCTTTCTTT. It is translated as CSVAIRQGSTEAFF.

The chain carries TRBV18 and TRBJ1-5; D is perhaps TRBD1 (5 bases). Germline values: CDR1 KGHSH, CDR2 LQKENI. V shed 6 bases and J shed 5 bases, with 14 bases lying between them. The CDR3 is 14 amino acids. This CDR3 is CASSSDSSYQPQHF. CDR3 in DNA: TGTGCCAGCTCCTCTGACAGCTCCTATCAGCCCCAGCATTTT.

The rearrangement links TRBV7-9 to TRBJ2-1; the D is unclear. Germline V gene lookup returns CDR1 SEHNR and CDR2 FQNEAQ (reference sequence). The CDR3 totals 14 residues. Trimming shortened V by 5 bases and J by 1 base, and 9 bases separated the two germline ends. The CDR3: CASSVRVSYNEQFF. As DNA, the CDR3 is TGTGCCAGCAGCGTACGGGTTTCCTACAATGAGCAGTTCTTC.

This chain uses TRBV7-2 with TRBJ1-5; D call uncertain. CDR3 size: 16 residues. Trimming left V 0 bases short and J 1 base short, with 10 bases between. CDR1 is SGHTA and CDR2 is FQGNSA in the germline V gene. This CDR3 is CASSLAQRSSNQPQHF. CDR3 coding DNA: TGTGCCAGCAGCTTAGCGCAGCGTAGCAGCAATCAGCCCCAGCATTTT.

V gene TRBV29-1 combines with J gene TRBJ1-1, with D tentatively TRBD1 (5 bases). Trimming removed 3 bases from V and 6 bases from J, with 11 bases in between. This CDR3 is built from 12 residues. Looked up from germline, CDR1 is SQVTM and CDR2 is ANQGSEA. The CDR3 spells CSVEEGTPEAFF. As DNA, the CDR3 is TGCAGCGTTGAGGAGGGGACCCCTGAAGCTTTCTTT.